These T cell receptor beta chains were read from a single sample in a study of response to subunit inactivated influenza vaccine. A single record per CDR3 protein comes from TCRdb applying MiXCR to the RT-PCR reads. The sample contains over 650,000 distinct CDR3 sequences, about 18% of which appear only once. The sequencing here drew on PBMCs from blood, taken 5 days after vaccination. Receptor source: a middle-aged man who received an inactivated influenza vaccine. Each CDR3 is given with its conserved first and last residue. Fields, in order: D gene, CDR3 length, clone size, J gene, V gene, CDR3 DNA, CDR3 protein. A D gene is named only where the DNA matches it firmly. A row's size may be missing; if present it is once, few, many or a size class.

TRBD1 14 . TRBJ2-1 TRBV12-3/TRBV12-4 TGTGCCAGCAGTCCCTCACAGGGGCGCAATGAGCAGTTCTTC CASSPSQGRNEQFF
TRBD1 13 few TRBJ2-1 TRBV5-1 TGCGCCAGCAGCGCCTACAGGGGAAATGAGCAGTTCTTC CASSAYRGNEQFF
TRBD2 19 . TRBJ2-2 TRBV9 TGTGCCAGCAGCTCACGATCTGGACTAGCGGGAGTAGGCACCGGGGAGCTGTTTTTT CASSSRSGLAGVGTGELFF
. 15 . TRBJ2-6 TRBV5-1 TGCGCCAGCAGCTCCAGGGGCTCTGGGGCCAACGTCCTGACTTTC CASSSRGSGANVLTF
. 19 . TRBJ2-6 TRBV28 TGTGCCTTCAGTTTATGGAGGGTTTTCTCGGGCTCTGGGGCCAACGTCCTGACTTTC CAFSLWRVFSGSGANVLTF
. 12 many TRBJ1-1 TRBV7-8 TGTGCCAGCAGCTTAGCCAGACGGACCGCTTTCTTT CASSLARRTAFF
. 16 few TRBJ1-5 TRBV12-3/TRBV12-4 TGTGCCAGCAGCTACCTCGGGAGGGATAGCAATCAGCCCCAGCATTTT CASSYLGRDSNQPQHF
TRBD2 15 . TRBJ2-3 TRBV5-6 TGTGCCAGCAGCCTGGCGGGACTAGTCCCAGATACGCAGTATTTT CASSLAGLVPDTQYF
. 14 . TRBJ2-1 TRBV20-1 TGCAGTGCTAGGTTGGGAGGCCGGATATGGGAGCAGTTCTTC CSARLGGRIWEQFF
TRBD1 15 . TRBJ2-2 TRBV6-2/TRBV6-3 TGTGCCAGCAGTTCCTCGGGACAGTCTCCCGGGGAGCTGTTTTTT CASSSSGQSPGELFF
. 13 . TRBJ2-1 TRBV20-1 TGCAGTGCTGTGGACAGTATACGTAATGAGCAGTTCTTC CSAVDSIRNEQFF
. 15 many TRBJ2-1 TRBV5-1 TGCGCCAGCAGCTTGGGTGCGTTTACCTACAATGAGCAGTTCTTC CASSLGAFTYNEQFF
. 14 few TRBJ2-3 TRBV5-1 TGCGCCAGCAGGAGCACAGCCAGCACAGATACGCAGTATTTT CASRSTASTDTQYF
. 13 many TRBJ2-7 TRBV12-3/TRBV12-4 TGTGCCAGCAGTTTGGCGACTGACTACGAGCAGTACTTC CASSLATDYEQYF
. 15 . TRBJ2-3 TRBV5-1 TGCGCCAGCAGCTTGGATCCGGACAACACAGATACGCAGTATTTT CASSLDPDNTDTQYF
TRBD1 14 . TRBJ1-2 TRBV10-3 TGTGCCATCAGAAACCAACAGGGGGCCGGGGGCTACACCTTC CAIRNQQGAGGYTF
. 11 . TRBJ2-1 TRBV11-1 TGTGCCAGCAGCTTGCCGAGTGAGCAGTTCTTC CASSLPSEQFF
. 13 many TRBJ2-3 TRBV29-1 TGCAGCGTGGGGATTCGTGGGCCAGATACGCAGTATTTT CSVGIRGPDTQYF
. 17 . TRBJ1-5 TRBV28 TGTGCCAGCAGCTCCCACGGGATTACATATAGCAATCAGCCCCAGCATTTT CASSSHGITYSNQPQHF
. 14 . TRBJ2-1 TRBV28 TGTGCCAGCAGTTTCCTGCGGGGAAACAATGAGCAGTTCTTC CASSFLRGNNEQFF
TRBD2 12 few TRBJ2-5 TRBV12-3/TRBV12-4 TGTGCCAGCAGCGCGGGGGGGGAGATCCAGTACTTC CASSAGGEIQYF
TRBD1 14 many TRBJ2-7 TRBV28 TGTGCCAGCAGAAAGGACAGGGGACCCTACGAGCAGTACTTC CASRKDRGPYEQYF
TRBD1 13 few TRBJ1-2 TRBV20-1 TGCAGTGCGACCCGACAGGGGAACTATGGCTACACCTTC CSATRQGNYGYTF
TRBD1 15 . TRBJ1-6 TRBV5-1 TGCGCCAGCAGCTTCTCCGGGACAGATAATTCACCCCTCCACTTT CASSFSGTDNSPLHF
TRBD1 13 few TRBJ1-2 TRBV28 TGTGCCAGCCATGCTACAGGGGACTATGGCTACACCTTC CASHATGDYGYTF
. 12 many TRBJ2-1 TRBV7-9 TGTGCCAGCAGTTTAGCTCGAAATGAGCAGTTCTTC CASSLARNEQFF
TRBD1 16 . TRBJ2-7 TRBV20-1 TGCAGTGCTACAGGGGGCACTTCACTCAGCTCCTACGAGCAGTACTTC CSATGGTSLSSYEQYF
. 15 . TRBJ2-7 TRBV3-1 TGTGCCAGCAGCCTCGGCTCCCTTAGCTCCTACGAGCAGTACTTC CASSLGSLSSYEQYF
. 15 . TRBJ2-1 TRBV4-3 TGCGCCAGCAGCCAAGGAGACATCCGGGGGACCGAGCAGTTCTTC CASSQGDIRGTEQFF
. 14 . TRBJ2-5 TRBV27 TGTGCCAGCAGTTTAGCTCCGAATAAACAGACCCAGTACTTC CASSLAPNKQTQYF
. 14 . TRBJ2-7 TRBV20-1 TGCAGTGCTAGAGAAGGACAAGTCAGGTACGAGCAGTACTTC CSAREGQVRYEQYF
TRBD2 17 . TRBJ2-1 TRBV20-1 TGCAGTGCTAGACGCATCGGTAGCGGGGGGTTTTACAATGAGCAGTTCTTC CSARRIGSGGFYNEQFF
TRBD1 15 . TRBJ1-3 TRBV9 TGTGCCAGCAGCGTAGTAACAGGGGCTGGAAACACCATATATTTT CASSVVTGAGNTIYF
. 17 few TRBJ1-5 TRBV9 TGTGCCAGCCCTTCTATTGGAGGTTACTATAGCAATCAGCCCCAGCATTTT CASPSIGGYYSNQPQHF
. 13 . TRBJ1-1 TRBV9 TGTGCCAGCAGCAAACGGGGGCGCGCTGAAGCTTTCTTT CASSKRGRAEAFF
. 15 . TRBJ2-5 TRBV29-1 TGCAGCGTTGAACTGTTCAGGGGAGACCAAGAGACCCAGTACTTC CSVELFRGDQETQYF
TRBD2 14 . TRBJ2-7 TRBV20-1 TGCAGCACGACCTTAGCGGGAGTGAATCGCGAGCAGTACTTC CSTTLAGVNREQYF
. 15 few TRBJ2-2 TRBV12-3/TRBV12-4 TGTGCCAGCAGTTTAGAGACAGCCTCCACCGGGGAGCTGTTTTTT CASSLETASTGELFF
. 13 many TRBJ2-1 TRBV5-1 TGCGCCAGCAGCTCTCAGGACAGCAATGAGCAGTTCTTC CASSSQDSNEQFF
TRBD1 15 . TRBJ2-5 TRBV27 TGTGCCAGCAGTCCGGACAGGGGGTCCCAAGAGACCCAGTACTTC CASSPDRGSQETQYF
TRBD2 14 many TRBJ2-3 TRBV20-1 TGCAGTGCTAGTAAGACTAGCTACACAGATACGCAGTATTTT CSASKTSYTDTQYF
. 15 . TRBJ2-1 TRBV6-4 TGTGCCAGCAGCCAGGACAGCGACCCCTACAATGAGCAGTTCTTC CASSQDSDPYNEQFF
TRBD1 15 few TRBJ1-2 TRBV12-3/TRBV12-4 TGTGCCAGCAGTCGCCCCGGACAGGGCAGCTATGGCTACACCTTC CASSRPGQGSYGYTF
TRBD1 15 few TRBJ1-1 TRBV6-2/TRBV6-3 TGTGCCAGCAGTTCAGGGGGGGGCGAATCTCCTGAAGCTTTCTTT CASSSGGGESPEAFF
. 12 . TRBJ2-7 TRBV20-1 TGCAGTGGGGGGGGACAGTTCTACGAGCAGTACTTC CSGGGQFYEQYF
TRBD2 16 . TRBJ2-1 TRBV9 TGTGCCAGCAGCGTAGACGCAGGGAGGGCCTACAATGAGCAGTTCTTC CASSVDAGRAYNEQFF
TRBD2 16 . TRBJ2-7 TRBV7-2 TGTGCCAGCAGCATGGGACTAGCGGGTCAGCTCTACGAGCAGTACTTC CASSMGLAGQLYEQYF